One and the same sample provided the 27 T cell receptor beta chains below, sequenced in a study of graft-versus-host responses after intestinal transplantation. Repertoires were generated with immunoSEQ multiplex PCR, while TCRdb's copy carries only in-frame clones and drops some. The sample contains under 20,000 clones, 86% of which appear only once. The specimen was PBMCs, collected around 230 days after intestinal transplant. These receptors came from a human patient who received an intestinal transplant, so some T cells may come from the graft donor.

This chain connects TRBV11-3 to TRBJ2-3; possibly TRBD2 for D (6 bases). Trimming stripped 1 base from V and 2 bases from J, with 7 bases between. This CDR3 region has 14 residues. Per the germline V gene, CDR1 is SGHNT and CDR2 is YENEEA. CDR3 DNA sequence: TGTGCCAGCAGCTTAGGACTAGACACAGATACGCAGTATTTT. Protein product: CASSLGLDTDTQYF.

The genes are TRBV19 and TRBJ1-6, with 7 bases that match TRBD1. CDR3 length: 13 amino acids. Unmatched junction bases numbered 2, after V lost 2 bases and J lost 10 bases. The germline V gene has CDR1 LNHDA and CDR2 SQIVND (reference sequence). CDR3 nucleotide sequence: TGTGCCAGTAGTATACCAGGGGGGTCACCCCTCCACTTT. Protein product: CASSIPGGSPLHF.

CDR3 bases: TGCGCCAAACTAGCGGATACCGGGGAGCTGTTTTTT. This encodes CAKLADTGELFF. V and J are TRBV10-1 and TRBJ2-2; 8 bases line up with TRBD2. CDR3 length equals 12 residues. Losses at the gene ends were 10 bases for V and 5 bases for J; bases not matched to a gene: 3. The germline V gene has CDR1 WNHNN and CDR2 SYGVQD (reference sequence).

The V gene is TRBV6-1, the J gene TRBJ2-1; 7 positions agree with TRBD1. Germline assignment: CDR1 MNHNS and CDR2 SASEGT. V dropped 6 bases and J dropped 7; count of bases not matched to a gene: 3. There are 12 residues in the CDR3. CDR3 in DNA: TGTGCCAGCAGAGAGGGGGCTAATGAGCAGTTCTTC. Translating gives CASREGANEQFF.

The chain is built from TRBV28 and TRBJ2-1, with 7 bases identical to TRBD1. The V segment lost 10 bases and the J segment 6 bases; nucleotides outside the gene matches: 6. Germline CDR1 MDHEN, CDR2 SYDVKM. This CDR3 has 12 amino acids. CDR3 DNA: TGTGCCACACAGGGGTTTGGCAATGAGCAGTTCTTC. Protein product: CATQGFGNEQFF.

The genes are TRBV30 and TRBJ1-5, with D tentatively TRBD1 (5 bases). Germline V gene sequence: CDR1 GTSNPN, CDR2 SVGIG (reference sequence). The germline V and J ends were trimmed by 2 bases and 7 bases, with 12 bases remaining between them. The CDR3 consists of 13 residues. The chain's CDR3 is CAWSLGARQPQHF. CDR3 DNA sequence: TGTGCCTGGAGTTTAGGGGCGAGGCAGCCCCAGCATTTT.

The chain couples TRBV10-2 to TRBJ2-2, with 7 positions matching TRBD1. Germline V CDR1 and CDR2: WSHSY, SAAADI. The CDR3 length is 14 residues. Trimming took 8 bases from V and 4 from J; bases not matched to a gene: 7. DNA for the CDR3: TGCGCCAGCGGGCCGGACAGGACCACCGGGGAGCTGTTTTTT. As protein: CASGPDRTTGELFF.

The genes are TRBV21-1 and TRBJ1-4. TRBV21-1 is a listed pseudogene. The length of the CDR3 is 12 residues. The CDR3, as DNA: TGTGCCAGCAGCAAACTATGTCGAAAACTGTTTTTT. This encodes CASSKLCRKLFF.

The chain recombines TRBV6-5 with TRBJ2-1, with 11 bases aligning to TRBD2. CDR3 size: 15 residues. Unmatched junction bases numbered 8, after V lost 6 bases and J lost 7 bases. Germline V lookup: CDR1 MNHEY, CDR2 SVGAGI. The DNA for the CDR3 is TGTGCCAGCAGCCTACTAGCGGGGGTCGGGAATGAGCAGTTCTTC. Its protein is CASSLLAGVGNEQFF.

Here the CDR3 DNA reads TGTGCCAGCAGTGGAGCTACTAGCACAGATACGCAGTATTTT. It codes for CASSGATSTDTQYF. This sequence joins TRBV9 and TRBJ2-3; D is uncertain. The V end lost 5 bases, the J end lost 0 bases, and 10 bases lay between the germline ends. Germline-derived CDR1 and CDR2 are SGDLS and YYNGEE. CDR3 size: 14 residues.

This chain links TRBV5-1 with TRBJ1-1, with D possibly matching TRBD1 (5 bases). The germline V gene encodes CDR1 SGHRS and CDR2 YFSETQ. The CDR3 runs 15 residues. The V end was cut by 4 bases, the J end by 1 base, with 14 bases between. In nucleotides, the CDR3 is TGCGCCAGCAGCCCCGGGGGAGTGACGAACACTGAAGCTTTCTTT. Amino acid sequence: CASSPGGVTNTEAFF.

The J gene is TRBJ1-6, the V gene TRBV5-1; D ambiguous. CDR1 and CDR2 from the germline V gene are SGHRS and YFSETQ. This CDR3 comprises 13 residues. V was cut by 7 bases and J by 7 bases, with 12 bases left in between. CDR3 DNA: TGCGCCAGCGGCTCCCGCCCAAATTCACCCCTCCACTTT. Translation: CASGSRPNSPLHF.

This clone was seen once. V gene TRBV2 combines with J gene TRBJ2-7, with D unclear. Germline CDR1 is SNHLY and CDR2 is FYNNEI. Trimming took 8 bases from V and 3 from J, leaving 11 bases between them. The CDR3 spans 12 residues. Written as DNA, the CDR3 is TGTGCCAGCTCCAGAGGTTTCTACGAGCAGTACTTC. It encodes CASSRGFYEQYF.

The chain couples TRBV21-1 to TRBJ1-5. TRBV21-1 is a recognized pseudogene. The CDR3 length is 13 residues. CDR3 in DNA: TGTGCCAGCCCTTTGGGGAGCAATCAGCCCCAGCATTTT. This sequence encodes CASPLGSNQPQHF.

The chain joins TRBV7-9 to TRBJ2-1; 10 positions agree with TRBD2. The length of the CDR3 is 16 residues. Looked up from germline, CDR1 is SEHNR and CDR2 is FQNEAQ (reference sequence). V gave up 5 bases and J gave up 8 bases; unmatched junction bases: 12. The CDR3 DNA reads TGTGCCAGCAGCCCGAGGGGGGCTAGCGGGGGCGATGAGCAGTTCTTC. It encodes CASSPRGASGGDEQFF.

The chain joins TRBV5-6 to TRBJ2-3; TRBD2 matches at 7 bases. The length of the CDR3 is 15 residues. Germline CDR1 and CDR2: SGHDT and YYEEEE. Trimming at V came to 4 bases and at J to 0 bases, leaving 5 bases not matched to a gene. CDR3 loop: CASSLTAGSTDTQYF. DNA for the CDR3: TGTGCCAGCAGCCTGACAGCGGGGAGCACAGATACGCAGTATTTT.

The chain recombines TRBV19 with TRBJ1-2; the D gene is possibly TRBD1 (5 bases). Germline values: CDR1 LNHDA, CDR2 SQIVND (reference sequence). The CDR3 length is 13 residues. V lost 3 bases and J 8 bases, leaving 13 bases between the germline ends. In DNA form, the CDR3 reads TGTGCCAGTAGTATCGCCAGGGAAAGGGGCTACACCTTC. Protein: CASSIARERGYTF.

The chain uses TRBV5-1 and TRBJ2-3; D possibly corresponds to TRBD2 (6 bases). V was trimmed by 6 bases and J by 2 bases, leaving 16 bases between them. This CDR3 region has 15 residues. Per germline, CDR1 SGHRS and CDR2 YFSETQ. The CDR3 DNA follows: TGCGCCAGCATCGGAGGGTCTCACCCCACAGATACGCAGTATTTT. It encodes CASIGGSHPTDTQYF.

The chain has TRBV4-1 and TRBJ2-4; D may be TRBD1 (5 bases). Between the trimmed V and J ends, which lost 1 base and 7 bases, there was a span of 11 bases. The CDR3 covers 14 residues. CDR1 is MGHRA, CDR2 YSYEKL, per germline. The CDR3 DNA reads TGCGCCAGCAGCCAAGCACAGGAAGGGAACATTCAGTACTTC. It is translated as CASSQAQEGNIQYF.

Only one count was recorded for this clone. J is TRBJ2-7 and V is TRBV7-9; D ambiguous. This CDR3 region has 12 residues. The germline V gene has CDR1 SEHNR and CDR2 FQNEAQ (reference sequence). Between the trimmed V and J ends, which lost 5 bases and 6 bases, there was a span of 11 bases. The CDR3 sequence is CASSQAVSEQYF. CDR3 in DNA: TGTGCCAGCAGCCAAGCTGTCTCCGAGCAGTACTTC.

The gene calls are TRBV25-1 and TRBJ1-6; D unclear. The CDR3 spans 15 residues. Germline CDR1 and CDR2: MGHDK and SYGVNS. The V and J ends lost 1 base and 14 bases respectively, with 18 bases between them. The CDR3 nucleotides read TGTGCCAGCAGTGAATCTGAGGGAGGCCCACCGGCCCTCCACTTT. It is translated as CASSESEGGPPALHF.

The genes are TRBV6-6 and TRBJ1-6; a possible D gene is TRBD1 (5 bases). The CDR3 contains 15 residues. Germline values: CDR1 MNHNY, CDR2 SVGAGI (reference sequence). Trimming left V 6 bases short and J 4 bases short, with 13 bases between. CDR3 DNA sequence: TGTGCCAGCAGGAAGGAGGGGTCATATAATTCACCCCTCCACTTT. Translating gives CASRKEGSYNSPLHF.

The chain links TRBV19 to TRBJ2-1; D remains ambiguous. The CDR3 runs 12 residues. The V end lost 7 bases, the J end lost 5 bases, and 9 bases lay between the germline ends. Germline CDR1 LNHDA, CDR2 SQIVND (reference sequence). As DNA, the CDR3 is TGTGCCAGTACTGGCAGCCACAATGAGCAGTTCTTC. It encodes CASTGSHNEQFF.

V is TRBV27 and J is TRBJ1-3, with D possibly TRBD1 on 6 matching bases. CDR1 MNHEY and CDR2 SMNVEV come from the germline V gene (reference sequence). The CDR3 is 14 amino acids. V was pared by 1 base and J by 8 bases, with 12 bases between. CDR3 region: CASSLLGGADTIYF. The CDR3 DNA reads TGTGCCAGCAGTTTATTAGGGGGAGCGGACACCATATATTTT.

The chain carries TRBV21-1 and TRBJ1-2. TRBV21-1 is a pseudogene segment. The CDR3 runs 15 residues. CDR3 nucleotide sequence: TGTGCCAGGCCAACTCCGGGACCGGCGCTGAATGGCTACACCTTC. Translated, it gives CARPTPGPALNGYTF.

The chain links TRBV10-2 to TRBJ2-1, with TRBD2 as a possible D gene (5 bases). The V gene's germline CDR1 is WSHSY and CDR2 SAAADI. V was pared by 0 bases and J by 8 bases, with 8 bases between. The CDR3 length is 13 residues. In DNA, the CDR3 is TGCGCCAGCAGTGAGTCAGGAGGAGATGAGCAGTTCTTC. It encodes CASSESGGDEQFF.

The chain combines TRBV27 with TRBJ2-1, with a weak D call TRBD2 (6 bases). Trimming removed 7 bases at V and 0 bases at J, with 16 bases between. CDR3 length: 16 residues. The germline gives CDR1 MNHEY, CDR2 SMNVEV (reference sequence). The CDR3 loop is CASMEAGSASYNEQFF. As DNA, the CDR3 is TGTGCCAGCATGGAAGCCGGGAGCGCCTCCTACAATGAGCAGTTCTTC.